Included here is one T cell receptor (beta chain) sequence, with context. What it binds is unknown. This PCR relied on a set of 60 Vbeta primers and 13 Jbeta primers. TCRdb keeps only in-frame clones here, not all; method: immunoSEQ multiplex PCR. Among some 150,000 clones listed, 79% were seen once. The CDR3 loop spans 15 amino acids. Trimming took 2 bases from V and 4 from J; bases not matched to a gene: 6. Germline values: CDR1 SGDLS, CDR2 YYNGEE. This entry comes from a study of cytomegalovirus exposure and HLA in healthy donors. Donors had nominal health at sampling but likely had unrecorded immune exposures. Study-wide findings and caveats: Cytomegalovirus association was assigned to about 150 TCR beta chains. Analyzed later, most CMV-associated TCR beta chains appeared HLA-restricted.

Sequenced sample: PBMCs. The chain recombines TRBV9 with TRBJ2-5; 9 bases agree with TRBD2. The source of this sequence is a man aged 35-49 years in good health and CMV-seronegative. CDR3 DNA sequence: TGTGCCAGCAGCGTTAGCGGGAGAGGGTTAGAGACCCAGTACTTC. Its protein product is CASSVSGRGLETQYF.